The 31 T cell receptor beta chains given below trace back to one sample, sequenced in a study of T cell changes during pregnancy in multiple sclerosis. Sequenced by immunoSEQ multiplex PCR; TCRdb stores in-frame clones only, minus some. Among 70,000 or so clones listed, 90% to 95% were seen once. Here the sequenced sample was CD4+ T cells from peripheral blood mononuclear cells, taken before pregnancy. Source of these receptors: a female donor with multiple sclerosis, enrolled in a pregnancy study.

The gene calls are TRBV27 and TRBJ2-7, with 7 bases fitting TRBD2. Losses at the gene ends were 6 bases for V and 4 bases for J; bases not matched to a gene: 6. CDR1 and CDR2 from the germline V gene are MNHEY and SMNVEV (reference sequence). CDR3 length equals 13 residues. The CDR3 is CASSLREEYEQYF. Here the CDR3 DNA reads TGTGCCAGCAGCCTACGGGAGGAGTACGAGCAGTACTTC.

This sequence joins TRBV27 and TRBJ2-7; 11 bases agree with TRBD2. CDR1 MNHEY and CDR2 SMNVEV come from the germline V gene (reference sequence). Trimming removed 6 bases from V and 6 bases from J; junction bases left unmatched: 1. The CDR3 consists of 12 residues. The CDR3 sequence: CASSLAGGEQYF. For the CDR3, the DNA is TGTGCCAGCAGCCTAGCGGGAGGCGAGCAGTACTTC.

This clone has more than one count but fewer than ten. This chain uses TRBV18 with TRBJ1-1; D may be TRBD1 (5 bases). Germline CDR1 is KGHSH and CDR2 is LQKENI. V was pared by 3 bases and J by 3 bases, with 14 bases between. The CDR3 spans 15 residues. CDR3 region: CASSPSGVRDTEAFF. For the CDR3, the DNA is TGTGCCAGCTCACCTTCGGGGGTCAGGGACACTGAAGCTTTCTTT.

The rearrangement uses TRBV30 and TRBJ1-2; 9 bases match TRBD1. The germline gives CDR1 GTSNPN, CDR2 SVGIG (reference sequence). V shed 0 bases, J shed 7 bases, and the junction held 6 bases outside the gene matches. CDR3 length: 14 amino acids. The DNA of the CDR3 is TGTGCCTGGAGTGTAACAGGGGGCGTATCTGGCTACACCTTC. It codes for CAWSVTGGVSGYTF.

The chain combines TRBV7-9 with TRBJ1-4; 7 bases match TRBD1. This CDR3 has 15 residues. Germline V gives CDR1 SEHNR, CDR2 FQNEAQ (reference sequence). J lost 5 bases, V lost 5 bases, and 8 bases had no gene match. The DNA of the CDR3 is TGTGCCAGCAGCCTAGGGGACAGACTCAATGAAAAACTGTTTTTT. Its protein product is CASSLGDRLNEKLFF.

This chain joins TRBV19 and TRBJ2-3; TRBD1 might be the D (6 bases). The CDR3 has 15 amino acids. Trimming left V 3 bases short and J 2 bases short, with 12 bases between. Germline V CDR1 and CDR2: LNHDA, SQIVND (reference sequence). The CDR3 DNA is TGTGCCAGTAGTATGCAGGGGTTTAACACAGATACGCAGTATTTT. It codes for CASSMQGFNTDTQYF.

This clone has a handful of counts. The chain is built from TRBV19 and TRBJ1-6; possibly TRBD1 for D (5 bases). CDR3 length equals 15 residues. The V end lost 6 bases, the J end lost 6 bases, and 15 bases lay between the germline ends. Germline lookup yields CDR1 LNHDA and CDR2 SQIVND (reference sequence). The CDR3 protein is CASSKGLPGNSPLHF. CDR3 nucleotide sequence: TGTGCCAGTAGCAAGGGACTTCCTGGTAATTCACCCCTCCACTTT.

The sample holds a few counts of this clone. The chain uses TRBV30 and TRBJ1-1; a possible D gene is TRBD1 (5 bases). V lost 3 bases and J lost 8, with 13 bases in between. The germline CDR1 and CDR2 sequences are GTSNPN and SVGIG (reference sequence). The CDR3 has 12 amino acids. The CDR3 sequence is CAWRGELGEAFF. For the CDR3, the DNA is TGTGCCTGGAGAGGGGAATTGGGGGAAGCTTTCTTT.

The chain combines TRBV19 with TRBJ2-7, with 12 bases lining up with TRBD1. Trimming took 7 bases from V and 6 from J; bases not matched to a gene: 4. The CDR3 covers 13 residues. Germline V gene lookup returns CDR1 LNHDA and CDR2 SQIVND (reference sequence). This CDR3 reads CASMGQGASEQYF. CDR3 DNA sequence: TGTGCCAGTATGGGACAGGGGGCATCCGAGCAGTACTTC.

V is TRBV2 and J is TRBJ2-3; no reliable D call. Per the germline V gene, CDR1 is SNHLY and CDR2 is FYNNEI. V lost 7 bases and J 2 bases, leaving 13 bases between the germline ends. The CDR3 is 14 amino acids. Here the CDR3 DNA reads TGTGCCAGCATACCCGATATACACACAGATACGCAGTATTTT. It codes for CASIPDIHTDTQYF.

V gene TRBV21-1 combines with J gene TRBJ2-2; TRBD2 reflects the table's D call only, with no check against the DNA. TRBV21-1 is listed as a pseudogene. The CDR3 contains 18 residues. The DNA for the CDR3 is TGTGCCAGCAGCAAGGGGACTAGCGGGAGGGAACGCACCGGGGAGCTGTTTTTT. This codes for CASSKGTSGRERTGELFF.

This chain links TRBV6-5 with TRBJ1-5, with TRBD1 matching over 7 bases. CDR1 MNHEY and CDR2 SVGAGI come from the germline V gene. This CDR3 spans 14 amino acids. Unmatched junction bases numbered 9, after V lost 6 bases and J lost 7 bases. The chain's CDR3 is CASSPGQFGQPQHF. The CDR3 nucleotides read TGTGCCAGCAGCCCGGGACAGTTCGGACAGCCCCAGCATTTT.

The chain carries TRBV21-1 and TRBJ2-3; TRBD1 is taken as the D call from the table, unchecked against the DNA. TRBV21-1 is a pseudogene locus. This CDR3 is 16 amino acids long. The CDR3 loop reads CASSTRRDSSTDTQYF. The DNA of the CDR3 is TGTGCCAGCAGCACCCGGAGGGACAGTAGCACAGATACGCAGTATTTT.

V is TRBV18 and J is TRBJ2-7, with 7 bases fitting TRBD1. The germline V gene encodes CDR1 KGHSH and CDR2 LQKENI. V gave up 2 bases and J gave up 6 bases; unmatched junction bases: 7. CDR3 length equals 14 residues. CDR3 coding DNA: TGTGCCAGCTCACCAGGGACAGCTCTAGGCGAGCAGTACTTC. Protein sequence: CASSPGTALGEQYF.

The rearrangement joins TRBV6-5 to TRBJ1-2; 9 bases are a match to TRBD1. The CDR3 is 14 residues long. V shed 4 bases and J 7 bases; nucleotides not matched to a gene: 7. Per the germline V gene, CDR1 is MNHEY and CDR2 is SVGAGI. This CDR3 is CASSSLTGGFGYTF. CDR3 sequence (DNA): TGTGCCAGCAGTTCGTTGACAGGGGGGTTTGGCTACACCTTC.

The chain has TRBV7-2 and TRBJ2-5; 8 bases are a match to TRBD1. V trimming: 5 bases; J trimming: 2 bases; junction bases outside the gene matches: 7. In germline, CDR1 is SGHTA, CDR2 FQGNSA. CDR3 length: 15 residues. This chain's CDR3 is CASSNYHRGQETQYF. DNA for the CDR3: TGTGCCAGCAGCAACTACCACAGGGGGCAAGAGACCCAGTACTTC.

This sequence joins TRBV9 and TRBJ2-7, with D maybe TRBD1 (6 bases). CDR3 length: 14 residues. CDR1 is SGDLS, CDR2 YYNGEE, per germline. V shed 1 base and J shed 2 bases, with 10 bases lying between them. CDR3 residues: CASSVHAGAYEQYF. Written as DNA, the CDR3 is TGTGCCAGCAGCGTACACGCAGGGGCCTACGAGCAGTACTTC. The full variable domain, completed using reference TRBV9 and TRBJ2-7, is DSGVTQTPKHLITATGQRVTLRCSPRSGDLSVYWYQQSLDQGLQFLIQYYNGEERAKGNILERFSAQQFPDLHSELNLSSLELGDSALYFCASSVHAGAYEQYFGPGTRLTVT.

The chain has TRBV7-3 and TRBJ1-2; TRBD1 matches 9 bases. V shed 5 bases, J shed 8 bases, and the junction held 12 bases outside the gene matches. CDR1 is SGHTA and CDR2 is FQGTGA in the germline V gene. The CDR3 has 15 residues. The CDR3 protein is CASSPGGGQGYGYTF. For the CDR3, the DNA is TGTGCCAGCAGCCCCGGGGGGGGACAGGGATACGGCTACACCTTC.

V and J are TRBV9 and TRBJ2-5; D remains ambiguous. The CDR3 covers 14 residues. Germline V gene lookup returns CDR1 SGDLS and CDR2 YYNGEE. V was trimmed by 4 bases and J by 1 base, leaving 11 bases between them. DNA of the CDR3: TGTGCCAGCAGCCCCCGGTTTGTCCAAGAGACCCAGTACTTC. This translates into CASSPRFVQETQYF.

This clone appeared a few times. The J gene is TRBJ1-6, the V gene TRBV6-1; TRBD1 is a possible D gene (6 bases). This CDR3 region has 15 residues. V lost 4 bases and J 8 bases, leaving 15 bases between the germline ends. Germline V gene data show CDR1 as MNHNS and CDR2 as SASEGT. CDR3 DNA sequence: TGTGCCAGCAGTGGAGGGGGGGGACGGGATTCACCCCTCCACTTT. Translating it yields CASSGGGGRDSPLHF.

The rearrangement joins TRBV28 to TRBJ2-7; tentative D call: TRBD2 (5 bases). The CDR3 extends over 13 amino acids. Between the trimmed V and J ends, which lost 2 bases and 6 bases, there was a span of 11 bases. Germline-derived CDR1 and CDR2 are MDHEN and SYDVKM. CDR3 DNA: TGTGCCAGCAGTTTAGCGGGTGGGTCCGAGCAGTACTTC. Its translation: CASSLAGGSEQYF. The full variable domain, its missing parts supplied by reference TRBV28 and TRBJ2-7, is DVKVTQSSRYLVKRTGEKVFLECVQDMDHENMFWYRQDPGLGLRLIYFSYDVKMKEKGDIPEGYSVSREKKERFSLILESASTNQTSMYLCASSLAGGSEQYFGPGTRLTVT.

The V call is TRBV6-5, the J call TRBJ1-3; D perhaps matches TRBD1 (5 bases). The CDR3 consists of 15 residues. Germline V gene data show CDR1 as MNHEY and CDR2 as SVGAGI. V was pared by 7 bases and J by 0 bases, with 13 bases between. For the CDR3, the DNA is TGTGCCAGCACTAAAGACAGCGTCTCTGGAAACACCATATATTTT. Residues: CASTKDSVSGNTIYF.

Of note for this clone: Germline and junction disagree at one end, which may indicate a read error. The V call is TRBV23-1, the J call TRBJ2-6; D may be TRBD1 (6 bases). TRBV23-1 is known as an ORF, though its function is uncertain. The CDR3 has 16 residues. The CDR3 DNA reads TGCGCCCGCAGTTTACAGGGTAGCTCTGGGGCCAACGTCCTGACTTTC. Amino acid sequence: CARSLQGSSGANVLTF.

The chain recombines TRBV28 with TRBJ2-1; D is ambiguous. This CDR3 is built from 12 residues. Germline V lookup: CDR1 MDHEN, CDR2 SYDVKM. V lost 10 bases, J lost 5 bases, and 12 bases lay in between. CDR3 amino acids: CATTTTNNEQFF. CDR3 sequence (DNA): TGTGCCACCACGACAACCAACAATGAGCAGTTCTTC. The variable domain in full, completed from reference TRBV28 and TRBJ2-1, reads DVKVTQSSRYLVKRTGEKVFLECVQDMDHENMFWYRQDPGLGLRLIYFSYDVKMKEKGDIPEGYSVSREKKERFSLILESASTNQTSMYLCATTTTNNEQFFGPGTRLTVL.

The rearrangement joins TRBV5-6 to TRBJ2-5; D is ambiguous. The V gene's germline CDR1 is SGHDT and CDR2 YYEEEE. The CDR3 is made up of 14 amino acids. V was pared by 4 bases and J by 1 base, with 11 bases between. CDR3 in amino acids: CASSRGAFQETQYF. DNA of the CDR3: TGTGCCAGCAGCCGAGGAGCGTTCCAAGAGACCCAGTACTTC. The full variable domain, rest sourced from reference TRBV5-6 and TRBJ2-5, is DAGVTQSPTHLIKTRGQQVTLRCSPKSGHDTVSWYQQALGQGPQFIFQYYEEEERQRGNFPDRFSGHQFPNYSSELNVNALLLGDSALYLCASSRGAFQETQYFGPGTRLLVL.

The J gene is TRBJ2-3, the V gene TRBV2, with D possibly TRBD2 on 5 matching bases. Germline lookup yields CDR1 SNHLY and CDR2 FYNNEI. Between the trimmed V and J ends, which lost 3 bases and 5 bases, there was a span of 12 bases. This CDR3 has 14 residues. CDR3 in amino acids: CASSDRLARDTQYF. DNA for the CDR3: TGTGCCAGCAGTGACAGGCTAGCCAGAGATACGCAGTATTTT.

The chain is built from TRBV6-1 and TRBJ2-7; D unclear. V gave up 7 bases and J gave up 5 bases, with 12 bases separating them. CDR1 is MNHNS, CDR2 SASEGT, per germline. CDR3 length equals 12 residues. The CDR3: CASKESVDEQYF. The CDR3, as DNA: TGTGCCAGCAAGGAGTCAGTCGACGAGCAGTACTTC.

The chain is built from TRBV6-1 and TRBJ2-1, with TRBD1 matching 8 bases. Unmatched junction bases numbered 3, after V lost 8 bases and J lost 0 bases. There are 14 residues in the CDR3. Looked up from germline, CDR1 is MNHNS and CDR2 is SASEGT. The CDR3, as DNA: TGTGCCAGCGGAACAGGGGGCTCCTACAATGAGCAGTTCTTC. Translated, it gives CASGTGGSYNEQFF.

The chain joins TRBV7-3 to TRBJ2-7, with 7 bases aligning to TRBD2. This CDR3 is built from 15 residues. CDR1 is SGHTA, CDR2 FQGTGA, per germline. V was pared by 1 base and J by 2 bases, with 5 bases of the junction left unmatched. The CDR3 spells CASSLNAGDAYEQYF. The CDR3 coding sequence is TGTGCCAGCAGCTTAAATGCGGGAGACGCCTACGAGCAGTACTTC.

This clone has more than one count but fewer than ten. Other DNA sequences in this sample translate to the same CDR3. The chain links TRBV10-3 to TRBJ1-1; a possible D gene is TRBD1 (5 bases). Germline V gene sequence: CDR1 ENHRY, CDR2 SYGVKD. The V end lost 6 bases, the J end lost 1 base, and 6 bases lay between the germline ends. The length of the CDR3 is 12 residues. CDR3 region: CAISDRNTEAFF. The CDR3 nucleotides read TGTGCCATCAGCGACAGGAACACTGAAGCTTTCTTT.

On this clone: One end of the junction is discordant with germline, which a read error may explain. The chain combines TRBV19 with TRBJ2-3; 8 bases match TRBD1. In germline, CDR1 is LNHDA, CDR2 SQIVND (reference sequence). The CDR3 has 15 residues. The CDR3 loop reads CASSRGQVGTNTQYF. The CDR3 DNA reads TGTGCCAGTAGCAGGGGACAGGTGGGCACAAATACGCAGTATTTT. The variable domain in full, completed from reference TRBV19 and TRBJ2-3, reads DGGITQSPKYLFRKEGQNVTLSCEQNLNHDAMYWYRQDPGQGLRLIYYSQIVNDFQKGDIAEGYSVSREKKESFPLTVTSAQKNPTAFYLCASSRGQVGTNTQYFGPGTRLTVL.